Below are 9 T cell receptor beta chains sequenced from a single sample in a study of CD8 T cells in Susac syndrome. Random hexamers were used to reverse transcribe 0.5 to 1 ug of RNA. Each CDR3 protein is one row after TCRdb ran MiXCR on the immunoSEQ multiplex PCR reads. The sample lists around 220,000 distinct CDR3 sequences; 92% were seen once. Sequencing was carried out using CD8+ T cells from PBMCs. These TCRs come from a human donor with multiple sclerosis.

Concerning this clonotype: One junction end disagrees with the germline gene, perhaps due to a read error. The CDR3 protein is CASSLGPGTGTDTQYF. DNA of the CDR3: TGTGCTAGCAGCTTAGGGCCCGGGACAGGGACAGATACGCAGTATTTT. V usage is TRBV7-7 and J usage is TRBJ2-3; TRBD1 matches 9 bases. The CDR3 is 16 residues long. CDR1 is SSHAT, CDR2 FNYEAQ, per germline (reference sequence).

V is TRBV4-2 and J is TRBJ1-5, with unresolved D. Germline loops: CDR1 LGHNA, CDR2 YNFKEQ. V lost 2 bases and J lost 6, with 8 bases in between. CDR3 length: 13 residues. Written as DNA, the CDR3 is TGTGCCAGCAGCCAAAATTTAATTCAGCCCCAGCATTTT. It translates to CASSQNLIQPQHF.

The CDR3 bases are TGCGCCAGCACTGCCCCAGGGATGAACACTGAAGCTTTCTTT. Its protein is CASTAPGMNTEAFF. This sequence joins TRBV5-1 and TRBJ1-1, with D possibly TRBD1 on 5 matching bases. Germline assignment: CDR1 SGHRS and CDR2 YFSETQ. The ends were cut back, 6 bases at V and 0 bases at J, with 12 bases in the middle. The CDR3 loop spans 14 amino acids.

This chain uses TRBV12-3 or TRBV12-4 with TRBJ1-1; D remains ambiguous. CDR3 length equals 13 residues. V was pared by 5 bases and J by 1 base, with 8 bases between. The CDR3 coding sequence is TGTGCCAGCAGTGGTCCAGGGAACACTGAAGCTTTCTTT. Its translation: CASSGPGNTEAFF.

V usage is TRBV7-9 and J usage is TRBJ2-5, with D hard to call. This CDR3 is built from 19 residues. Trimming pared 3 bases from V and 0 bases from J, leaving 23 bases between. CDR1 and CDR2 from the germline V gene are SEHNR and FQNEAQ (reference sequence). The CDR3 DNA reads as TGTGCCAGCAGCTTCAGCGACCGGATTCGAACAGCGTACCAAGAGACCCAGTACTTC. Translating gives CASSFSDRIRTAYQETQYF.

The chain is built from TRBV20-1 and TRBJ2-1; 9 bases map to TRBD1. CDR1 and CDR2 from the germline V gene are DFQATT and SNEGSKA (reference sequence). The V segment lost 5 bases and the J segment 8 bases; nucleotides outside the gene matches: 4. This CDR3 is 12 amino acids long. DNA for the CDR3: TGCAGTGCTTTGGACAGGGGAGATGAGCAGTTCTTC. Translated, it gives CSALDRGDEQFF.

V usage is TRBV7-9 and J usage is TRBJ2-2; 13 bases align to TRBD2. V lost 5 bases and J lost 6; bases outside the gene matches: 6. Germline V CDR1 and CDR2: SEHNR, FQNEAQ (reference sequence). CDR3 length equals 16 residues. CDR3 nucleotides: TGTGCCAGCAGCCCAACTAGCGGGGGGGCCGCCGGGGAGCTGTTTTTT. Its protein product is CASSPTSGGAAGELFF.

This clonotype turned up a few times. This chain connects TRBV29-1 to TRBJ2-7, with 10 bases fitting TRBD1. The germline gives CDR1 SQVTM, CDR2 ANQGSEA. Trimming cost V 1 base and J 2 bases; bases outside gene matches: 5. The CDR3 sequence is 15 residues long. CDR3: CSVEGGGQGTYEQYF. The CDR3 DNA reads TGCAGCGTTGAAGGGGGGGGACAGGGGACCTACGAGCAGTACTTC.

V usage is TRBV9 and J usage is TRBJ1-4; no clear D. The CDR3 sequence is 17 residues long. V lost 1 base and J lost 8, with 21 bases in between. Germline CDR1 and CDR2: SGDLS and YYNGEE. The CDR3 bases are TGTGCCAGCAGCGTATCCGGCCAAGATTTCTTCGGGGAAAAACTGTTTTTT. This translates into CASSVSGQDFFGEKLFF.